This T cell receptor (beta chain) was sequenced for a study of cytomegalovirus exposure and HLA in healthy donors. Overall study context: A subsequent analysis stated that the approximately 120 validation repertoires were run on the same platform as the roughly 620 first-cohort repertoires. Study-wide results and caveats: That first-cohort TCR clusters tended to co-occur in the 120 or so validation repertoires was found in a later analysis.

In germline, CDR1 is SGHRS, CDR2 YFSETQ. This CDR3 comprises 14 residues. Trimming removed 4 bases from V and 10 bases from J; junction bases left unmatched: 7. Points on this clone: Its antigen is as yet unknown.

These donors were members of the approximately 110-subject validation cohort, a group separate from the roughly 670-subject first cohort. Some clones are missing from TCRdb's copy, which holds only in-frame ones; the method was immunoSEQ multiplex PCR. Seen here are 190,000 or so clones, approximately 83% observed once, and the top ten hold 2.5% to 3%. Sequenced sample: PBMCs. This receptor was taken from a woman aged 18-29 years in good health and CMV-seropositive. The chain employs TRBV5-1 and TRBJ1-6; 8 bases fit TRBD1. CDR3 protein: CASSKRDRGSPLHF. For the CDR3, the DNA is TGCGCCAGCAGCAAGCGCGACAGGGGATCACCCCTCCACTTT.